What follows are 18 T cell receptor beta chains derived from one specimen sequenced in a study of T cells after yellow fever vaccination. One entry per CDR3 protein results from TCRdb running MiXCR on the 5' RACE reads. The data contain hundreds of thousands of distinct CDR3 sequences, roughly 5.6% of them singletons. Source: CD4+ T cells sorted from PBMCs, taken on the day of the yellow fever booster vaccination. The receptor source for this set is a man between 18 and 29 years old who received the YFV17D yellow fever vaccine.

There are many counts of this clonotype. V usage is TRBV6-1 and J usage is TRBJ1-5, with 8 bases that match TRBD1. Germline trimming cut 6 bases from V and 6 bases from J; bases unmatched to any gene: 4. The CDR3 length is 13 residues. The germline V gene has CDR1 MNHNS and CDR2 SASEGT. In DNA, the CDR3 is TGTGCCAGCAGGGGGACAGGTGGTCAGCCCCAGCATTTT. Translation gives CASRGTGGQPQHF.

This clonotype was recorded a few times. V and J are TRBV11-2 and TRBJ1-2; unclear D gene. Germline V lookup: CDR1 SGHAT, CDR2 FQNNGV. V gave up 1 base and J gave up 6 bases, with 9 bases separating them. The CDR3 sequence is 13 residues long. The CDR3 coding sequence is TGTGCCAGCAGCTTAGGCGTAAGGGATGGCTACACCTTC. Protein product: CASSLGVRDGYTF.

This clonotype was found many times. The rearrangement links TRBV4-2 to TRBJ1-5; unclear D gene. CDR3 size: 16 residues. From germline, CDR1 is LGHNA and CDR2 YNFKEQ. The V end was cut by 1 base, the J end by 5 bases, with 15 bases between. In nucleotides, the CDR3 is TGTGCCAGCAGCCAAGGGGAAGGGAGACCCGATCAGCCCCAGCATTTT. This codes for CASSQGEGRPDQPQHF.

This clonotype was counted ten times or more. CDR3 amino acids: CASSLKGASETQYF. Here the CDR3 DNA reads TGTGCCAGCTCACTCAAGGGTGCATCGGAGACCCAGTACTTC. The V gene is TRBV18, the J gene TRBJ2-5; D call uncertain. Trimming pared 4 bases from V and 5 bases from J, leaving 14 bases between. Germline V lookup: CDR1 KGHSH, CDR2 LQKENI. CDR3 length: 14 residues.

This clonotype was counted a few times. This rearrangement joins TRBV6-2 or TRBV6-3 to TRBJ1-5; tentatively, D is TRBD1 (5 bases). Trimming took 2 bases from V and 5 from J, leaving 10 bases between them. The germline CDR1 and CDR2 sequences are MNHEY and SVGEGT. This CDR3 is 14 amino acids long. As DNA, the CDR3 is TGTGCCAGCAGTTACGATCTGGGGGATCAGCCCCAGCATTTT. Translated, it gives CASSYDLGDQPQHF.

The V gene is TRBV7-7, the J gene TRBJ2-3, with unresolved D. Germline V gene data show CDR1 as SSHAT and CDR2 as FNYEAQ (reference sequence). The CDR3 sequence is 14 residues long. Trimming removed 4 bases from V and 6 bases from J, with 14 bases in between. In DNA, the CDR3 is TGTGCCAGCAGCTCTTCTAGACCTGGGGATACGCAGTATTTT. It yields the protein CASSSSRPGDTQYF. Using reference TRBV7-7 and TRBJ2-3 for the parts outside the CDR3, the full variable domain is GAGVSQSPRYKVTKRGQDVTLRCDPISSHATLYWYQQALGQGPEFLTYFNYEAQPDKSGLPSDRFSAERPEGSISTLTIQRTEQRDSAMYRCASSSSRPGDTQYFGPGTRLTVL.

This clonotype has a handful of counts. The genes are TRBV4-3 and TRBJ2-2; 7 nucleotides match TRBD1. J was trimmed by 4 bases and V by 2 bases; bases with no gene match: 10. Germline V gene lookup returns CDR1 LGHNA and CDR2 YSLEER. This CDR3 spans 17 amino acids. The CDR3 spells CASSQHGDRVVTGELFF. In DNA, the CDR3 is TGCGCCAGCAGCCAACACGGAGACAGGGTGGTCACCGGGGAGCTGTTTTTT.

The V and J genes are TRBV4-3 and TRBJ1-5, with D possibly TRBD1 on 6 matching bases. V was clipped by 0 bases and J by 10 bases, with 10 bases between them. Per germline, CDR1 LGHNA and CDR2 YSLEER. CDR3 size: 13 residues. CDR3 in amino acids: CASSQDRGGPQHF. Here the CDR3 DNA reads TGCGCCAGCAGCCAAGATCGGGGGGGCCCCCAGCATTTT.

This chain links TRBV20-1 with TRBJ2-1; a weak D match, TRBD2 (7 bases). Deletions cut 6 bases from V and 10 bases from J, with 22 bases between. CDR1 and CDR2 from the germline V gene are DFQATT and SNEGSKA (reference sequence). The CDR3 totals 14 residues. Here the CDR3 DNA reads TGCAGTGCCCCCGAGGGGGGGCTGAGGGAGGAGCAGTTCTTC. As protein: CSAPEGGLREEQFF.

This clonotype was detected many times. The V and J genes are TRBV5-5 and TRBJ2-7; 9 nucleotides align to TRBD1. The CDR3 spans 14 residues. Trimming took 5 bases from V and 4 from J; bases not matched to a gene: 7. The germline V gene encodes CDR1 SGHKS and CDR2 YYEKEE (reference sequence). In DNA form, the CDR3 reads TGTGCCAGCAGACCCGGGACAGGGAGATACGAGCAGTACTTC. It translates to CASRPGTGRYEQYF.

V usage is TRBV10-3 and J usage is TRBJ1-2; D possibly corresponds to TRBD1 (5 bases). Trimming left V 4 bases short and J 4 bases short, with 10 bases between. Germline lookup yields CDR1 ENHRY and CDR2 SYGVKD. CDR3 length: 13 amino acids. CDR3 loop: CAISGQGLYGYTF. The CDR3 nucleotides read TGTGCCATCAGTGGGCAGGGCCTCTATGGCTACACCTTC.

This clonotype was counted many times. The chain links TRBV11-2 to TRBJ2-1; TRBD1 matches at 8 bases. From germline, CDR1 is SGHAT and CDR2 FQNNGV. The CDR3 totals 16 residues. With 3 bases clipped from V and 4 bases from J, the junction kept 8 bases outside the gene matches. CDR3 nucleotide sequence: TGTGCCAGCAGCTTTGTCGCCAGGGGGCGGTACAATGAGCAGTTCTTC. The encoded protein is CASSFVARGRYNEQFF.

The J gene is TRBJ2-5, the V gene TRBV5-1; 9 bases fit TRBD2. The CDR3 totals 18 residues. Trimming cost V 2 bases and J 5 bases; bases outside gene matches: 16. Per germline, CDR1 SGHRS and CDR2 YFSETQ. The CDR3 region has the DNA TGCGCCAGCAGCTTTTTAGGGCGGCGGGGGGGCCAGGATGAGACCCAGTACTTC. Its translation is CASSFLGRRGGQDETQYF.

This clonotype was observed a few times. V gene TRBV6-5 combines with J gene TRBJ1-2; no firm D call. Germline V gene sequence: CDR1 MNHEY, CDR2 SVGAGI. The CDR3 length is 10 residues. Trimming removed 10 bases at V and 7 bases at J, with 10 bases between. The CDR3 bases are TGTGCCACCTTCGGAGTTGGCTACACCTTC. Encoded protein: CATFGVGYTF.

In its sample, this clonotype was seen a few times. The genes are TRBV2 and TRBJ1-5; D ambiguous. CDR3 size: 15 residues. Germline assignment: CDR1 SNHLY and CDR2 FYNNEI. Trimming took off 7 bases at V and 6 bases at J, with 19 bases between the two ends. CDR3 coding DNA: TGTGCCAGCATTCCCCAGGCGGGTCGGGGTCAGCCCCAGCATTTT. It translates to CASIPQAGRGQPQHF.

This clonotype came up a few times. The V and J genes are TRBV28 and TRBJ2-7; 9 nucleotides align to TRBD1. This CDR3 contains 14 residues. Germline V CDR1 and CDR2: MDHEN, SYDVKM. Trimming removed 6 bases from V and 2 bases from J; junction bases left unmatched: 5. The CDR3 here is CASRGQGLPYEQYV. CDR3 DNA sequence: TGTGCCAGCAGGGGACAGGGCCTCCCCTACGAGCAGTACGTC.

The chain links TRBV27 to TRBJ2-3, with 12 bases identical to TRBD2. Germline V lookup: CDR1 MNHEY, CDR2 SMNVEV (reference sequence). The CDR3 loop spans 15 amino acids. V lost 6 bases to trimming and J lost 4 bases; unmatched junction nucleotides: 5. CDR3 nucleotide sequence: TGTGCCAGCAGAACTAGCGGGGGGCGACCAGATACGCAGTATTTT. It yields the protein CASRTSGGRPDTQYF.

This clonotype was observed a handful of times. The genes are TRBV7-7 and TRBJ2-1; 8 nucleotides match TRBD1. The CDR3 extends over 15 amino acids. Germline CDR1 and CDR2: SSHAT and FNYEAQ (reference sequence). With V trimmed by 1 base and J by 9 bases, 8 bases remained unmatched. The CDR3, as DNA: TGTGCCAGCAGCTTAGAGGGGACAGGTATCAGTGAGCAGTTCTTC. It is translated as CASSLEGTGISEQFF.